These 21 T cell receptor beta chains came from one sample sequenced in a study of cytomegalovirus exposure and HLA in healthy donors. The PCR was carried out with 60 Vbeta primers and 13 Jbeta primers. Libraries were prepared by immunoSEQ multiplex PCR; TCRdb keeps only in-frame clonotypes and omits some of them. The profile shows about 160,000 clones, roughly 80% of them singletons. The sequenced material came from PBMCs. The receptor source for this set is a man in his forties or fifties in good health and CMV-seropositive.

This sequence joins TRBV15 and TRBJ2-2; the match to TRBD2 covers 9 bases. Germline V gene lookup returns CDR1 LNHNV and CDR2 YYDKDF (reference sequence). CDR3 length: 16 amino acids. V lost 3 bases and J lost 4; bases outside the gene matches: 6. In DNA form, the CDR3 reads TGTGCCACCAGCAGGGCGGGGGGGGGAGGCACCGGGGAGCTGTTTTTT. It is translated as CATSRAGGGGTGELFF.

This clone came up once. Written as DNA, the CDR3 is TGTGCCAGCAGTCCGGGTGGGGGGATATTAGCTGAAGCTTTCTTT. This translates into CASSPGGGILAEAFF. The chain combines TRBV14 with TRBJ1-1; weak D call: TRBD1 (5 bases). V gave up 6 bases and J gave up 6 bases, with 20 bases separating them. This CDR3 region has 15 residues. Germline V lookup: CDR1 SGHDN, CDR2 FVKESK.

The chain employs TRBV2 and TRBJ1-2; the D gene is possibly TRBD1 (6 bases). The CDR3 covers 14 residues. Germline values: CDR1 SNHLY, CDR2 FYNNEI. Deletions cut 4 bases from V and 8 bases from J, with 17 bases between. The CDR3 DNA is TGTGCCAGCAGTGGTGTCGCAGGGGTAAGCGGCTACACCTTC. Protein product: CASSGVAGVSGYTF. The full variable domain, with the rest looked up from reference TRBV2 and TRBJ1-2, is EPEVTQTPSHQVTQMGQEVILRCVPISNHLYFYWYRQILGQKVEFLVSFYNNEISEKSEIFDDQFSVERPDGSNFTLKIRSTKLEDSAMYFCASSGVAGVSGYTFGSGTRLTVV.

The table lists this clone with a count of one. V and J are TRBV7-3 and TRBJ2-7, with TRBD2 matching 7 bases. J was trimmed by 9 bases and V by 5 bases; bases with no gene match: 13. Germline CDR1 reads SGHTA; CDR2 reads FQGTGA. This CDR3 comprises 14 residues. The CDR3 reads CASSPEFAGGRQYF. In nucleotides, the CDR3 is TGTGCCAGCAGCCCCGAATTTGCCGGGGGGAGGCAGTACTTC.

The chain joins TRBV28 to TRBJ2-3; 8 nucleotides match TRBD2. Germline V gene sequence: CDR1 MDHEN, CDR2 SYDVKM. The V segment lost 1 base and the J segment 3 bases; nucleotides outside the gene matches: 9. The CDR3 spans 17 residues. CDR3 sequence (DNA): TGTGCCAGCAGTTTATTTTGGAGCGGGAGTGGGACAGATACGCAGTATTTT. Protein product: CASSLFWSGSGTDTQYF.

The chain recombines TRBV6-1 with TRBJ2-7; 12 positions match TRBD2. The CDR3 totals 16 residues. J was trimmed by 2 bases and V by 4 bases; bases with no gene match: 6. CDR1 is MNHNS and CDR2 is SASEGT in the germline V gene. CDR3 nucleotide sequence: TGTGCCAGCAGTGTGGGACTAGCGGGCCCGACCTACGAGCAGTACTTC. Protein product: CASSVGLAGPTYEQYF.

The chain is built from TRBV5-1 and TRBJ1-2, with a possible D match to TRBD1 (6 bases). V was shortened by 2 bases and J by 2 bases, with 10 bases between the two germline ends. The CDR3 covers 14 residues. Per germline, CDR1 SGHRS and CDR2 YFSETQ. CDR3 loop: CASSLGTLNYGYTF. DNA for the CDR3: TGCGCCAGCAGCTTAGGGACACTCAACTATGGCTACACCTTC.

The chain combines TRBV7-2 with TRBJ2-1, with D tentatively TRBD2 (5 bases). Germline V CDR1 and CDR2: SGHTA, FQGNSA. CDR3 length: 16 amino acids. V gave up 1 base and J gave up 0 bases, with 10 bases separating them. CDR3 loop: CASSLDQDYSYNEQFF. For the CDR3, the DNA is TGTGCCAGCAGCTTAGACCAAGACTACTCCTACAATGAGCAGTTCTTC.

The chain employs TRBV9 and TRBJ1-3; 7 nucleotides agree with TRBD1. V lost 3 bases and J lost 3; bases outside the gene matches: 9. Germline CDR1 and CDR2: SGDLS and YYNGEE. CDR3 size: 16 residues. CDR3 region: CASSEYRGGGGNTIYF. Written as DNA, the CDR3 is TGTGCCAGCAGCGAGTACAGGGGCGGAGGTGGAAACACCATATATTTT. Complete variable domain (other parts from reference TRBV9 and TRBJ1-3): DSGVTQTPKHLITATGQRVTLRCSPRSGDLSVYWYQQSLDQGLQFLIQYYNGEERAKGNILERFSAQQFPDLHSELNLSSLELGDSALYFCASSEYRGGGGNTIYFGEGSWLTVV.

This clone turned up a few times. A read error may produce the germline difference seen at one junction end. The chain uses TRBV7-7 and TRBJ2-3; unclear D gene. The CDR3 runs 15 residues. The germline gives CDR1 SSHAT, CDR2 FNYEAQ (reference sequence). The CDR3 is CASSVGPTAGDTQYF. The DNA for the CDR3 is TGTGCTAGCAGCGTAGGACCCACGGCAGGAGATACGCAGTATTTT.

The chain employs TRBV10-3 and TRBJ2-1; TRBD2 agrees at 12 bases. Germline trimming cut 4 bases from V and 12 bases from J; bases unmatched to any gene: 31. CDR1 and CDR2 from the germline V gene are ENHRY and SYGVKD. The CDR3 is 22 residues long. CDR3 region: CAISGSPGRGITSATSGSLQFF. The CDR3 DNA is TGTGCCATCAGTGGCTCCCCGGGAAGAGGAATAACATCCGCGACTAGCGGGAGTCTGCAGTTCTTC.

The V call is TRBV4-3, the J call TRBJ2-7, with D possibly being TRBD1 (5 bases). Trimming cost V 4 bases and J 2 bases, with 15 bases left between them. Per germline, CDR1 LGHNA and CDR2 YSLEER. The CDR3 is made up of 15 amino acids. CDR3 nucleotide sequence: TGCGCCAGCAGCCCAACAGGTTTTGGGACCTACGAGCAGTACTTC. It yields the protein CASSPTGFGTYEQYF.

This sequence joins TRBV7-9 and TRBJ2-4; D might be TRBD1 (6 bases). The CDR3 is 14 residues long. The V and J ends lost 5 bases and 9 bases respectively, with 17 bases between them. Germline V gene data show CDR1 as SEHNR and CDR2 as FQNEAQ (reference sequence). The CDR3 spells CASSITDSSGIQYF. The CDR3 region has the DNA TGTGCCAGCAGCATAACGGACAGTTCAGGCATTCAGTACTTC.

To note about this clone: A read error may produce the germline difference seen at one junction end. The sample carries other DNA sequences with the same CDR3. The gene calls are TRBV5-1 and TRBJ2-2, with TRBD2 matching 7 bases. CDR1 and CDR2 from the germline V gene are SGHRS and YFSETQ. There are 17 residues in the CDR3. CDR3 in amino acids: CASSLGPAGTNTGELFF. The CDR3 nucleotides read TGCGCCAGCAGCTTGGGGCCTGCGGGGACTAACACTGGGGAGCTGTTTTTT.

The chain is built from TRBV30 and TRBJ1-5, with D perhaps matching TRBD1 (5 bases). CDR1 and CDR2 from the germline V gene are GTSNPN and SVGIG (reference sequence). V shed 3 bases and J shed 6 bases, with 15 bases lying between them. CDR3 length: 14 residues. This chain's CDR3 is CAWRERSGVQPQHF. CDR3 nucleotides: TGTGCCTGGAGGGAACGATCGGGGGTTCAGCCCCAGCATTTT. Using reference TRBV30 and TRBJ1-5 for the parts outside the CDR3, the full variable domain is SQTIHQWPATLVQPVGSPLSLECTVEGTSNPNLYWYRQAAGRGLQLLFYSVGIGQISSEVPQNLSASRPQDRQFILSSKKLLLSDSGFYLCAWRERSGVQPQHFGDGTRLSIL.

The chain employs TRBV28 and TRBJ2-7, with a tentative D call TRBD1 (5 bases). The CDR3 loop spans 13 amino acids. The germline V gene has CDR1 MDHEN and CDR2 SYDVKM. The V and J ends lost 5 bases and 2 bases respectively, with 10 bases between them. The CDR3 spells CASSTRQPYEQYF. CDR3 nucleotide sequence: TGTGCCAGCAGTACCCGACAGCCCTACGAGCAGTACTTC.

The chain is built from TRBV28 and TRBJ2-7; tentative D call: TRBD2 (6 bases). Germline V CDR1 and CDR2: MDHEN, SYDVKM. Between the trimmed V and J ends, which lost 3 bases and 2 bases, there was a span of 14 bases. This CDR3 has 15 residues. This chain's CDR3 is CASSFSGVTPYEQYF. CDR3 DNA sequence: TGTGCCAGCAGTTTTAGCGGAGTGACCCCCTACGAGCAGTACTTC.

The V gene is TRBV28, the J gene TRBJ2-2; D gene unclear. The length of the CDR3 is 12 residues. The V end was cut by 8 bases, the J end by 3 bases, with 7 bases between. Germline V gives CDR1 MDHEN, CDR2 SYDVKM. The CDR3 loop reads CASLSYTGELFF. CDR3 nucleotide sequence: TGTGCCAGCCTGTCCTACACCGGGGAGCTGTTTTTT.

The rearrangement uses TRBV11-1 and TRBJ1-2; TRBD1 might be the D (6 bases). Per the germline V gene, CDR1 is SGHAT and CDR2 is FQDESV (reference sequence). The germline V and J ends were trimmed by 5 bases and 7 bases, with 20 bases remaining between them. The CDR3 is 15 amino acids. DNA of the CDR3: TGTGCCAGCAGCCTCTTTGGGACATCTATTGGTGGCTACACCTTC. It yields the protein CASSLFGTSIGGYTF. The full variable domain, with the rest looked up from reference TRBV11-1 and TRBJ1-2, is EAEVAQSPRYKITEKSQAVAFWCDPISGHATLYWYRQILGQGPELLVQFQDESVVDDSQLPKDRFSAERLKGVDSTLKIQPAELGDSAMYLCASSLFGTSIGGYTFGSGTRLTVV.

The rearrangement links TRBV5-4 to TRBJ2-5; possible D gene TRBD1, 5 bases. V lost 1 base and J 5 bases, leaving 9 bases between the germline ends. Germline loops: CDR1 SGHNT, CDR2 YYREEE (reference sequence). The length of the CDR3 is 13 residues. Written as DNA, the CDR3 is TGTGCCAGCAGCTTGAGGGGCTCGGAGACCCAGTACTTC. Its translation: CASSLRGSETQYF.

The chain has TRBV4-1 and TRBJ1-2; D is unresolved. From germline, CDR1 is MGHRA and CDR2 YSYEKL. This CDR3 comprises 13 residues. V was cut by 1 base and J by 8 bases, with 11 bases left in between. In nucleotides, the CDR3 is TGCGCCAGCAGCCAAGTCCGATCAGGAGGCTACACCTTC. Encoded protein: CASSQVRSGGYTF.